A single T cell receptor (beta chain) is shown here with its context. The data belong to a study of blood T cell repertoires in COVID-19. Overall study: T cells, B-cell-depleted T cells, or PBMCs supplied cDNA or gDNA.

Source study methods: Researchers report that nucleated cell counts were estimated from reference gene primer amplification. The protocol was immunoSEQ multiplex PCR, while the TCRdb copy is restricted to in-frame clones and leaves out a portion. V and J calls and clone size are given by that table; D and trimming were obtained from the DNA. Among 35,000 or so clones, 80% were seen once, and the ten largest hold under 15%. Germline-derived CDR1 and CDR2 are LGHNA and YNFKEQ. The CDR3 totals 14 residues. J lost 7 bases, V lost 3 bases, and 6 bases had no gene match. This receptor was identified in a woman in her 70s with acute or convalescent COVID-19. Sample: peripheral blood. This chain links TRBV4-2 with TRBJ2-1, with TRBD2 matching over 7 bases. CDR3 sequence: CASSQLTSDNEQFF. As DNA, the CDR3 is TGTGCCAGCAGCCAGCTTACTAGCGATAATGAGCAGTTCTTC.